This T cell receptor beta chain was recovered during a study of blood T cell repertoires in COVID-19. Study details: Spain, Italy and the United States supplied samples that represented acute and convalescent COVID-19. T cells, B-cell-depleted T cells, or PBMCs provided the cDNA or gDNA that served as material.

This CDR3 has 14 amino acids. The V gene's germline CDR1 is MGHDK and CDR2 SYGVNS. V shed 4 bases and J 7 bases; nucleotides not matched to a gene: 4. Authors' processing steps: Using reference gene primer amplification, nucleated cell counts were estimated. The table came from immunoSEQ multiplex PCR; TCRdb's copy has only in-frame clones and leaves some out. V, J and clone size derive from that table, while D and trimming were established from the DNA sequence. This sample has tens of thousands of clones, with roughly 80% found just once. The sequencing sample was made of peripheral blood. This TCR derives from a human donor in a cohort sampled during active COVID-19. V gene TRBV25-1 combines with J gene TRBJ1-6; TRBD1 aligns across 7 bases. This chain's CDR3 is CASSVQGRNSPLHF. The CDR3 DNA reads TGTGCCAGCAGTGTACAGGGGCGAAATTCACCCCTCCACTTT.